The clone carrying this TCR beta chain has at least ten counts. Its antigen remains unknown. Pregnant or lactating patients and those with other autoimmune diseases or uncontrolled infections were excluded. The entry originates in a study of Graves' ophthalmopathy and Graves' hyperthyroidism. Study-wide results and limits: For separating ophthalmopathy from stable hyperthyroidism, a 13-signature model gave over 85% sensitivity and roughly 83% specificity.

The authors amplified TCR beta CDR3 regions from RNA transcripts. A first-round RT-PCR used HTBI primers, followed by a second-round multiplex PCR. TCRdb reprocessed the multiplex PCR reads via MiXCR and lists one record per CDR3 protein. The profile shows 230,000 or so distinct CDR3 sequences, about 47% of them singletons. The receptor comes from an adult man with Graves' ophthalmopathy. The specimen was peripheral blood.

The CDR3 sequence is CASMSLYGYTF. The CDR3 nucleotides read TGTGCCAGCATGAGCCTGTATGGCTACACCTTC. The rearrangement links TRBV2 to TRBJ1-2, with no clear D. V lost 7 bases, J lost 5 bases, and 8 bases lay in between. This CDR3 contains 11 residues. The germline V gene has CDR1 SNHLY and CDR2 FYNNEI.